The clone carrying this T cell receptor beta chain appeared a few times. As yet, its antigen is unknown. TCR alpha and beta CDR3 regions were amplified from RNA using iRepertoire nested multiplex PCR. Tissue mRNA or PBMC total RNA, 100-400 ng, went into one-step reverse transcription and amplification. TCRdb redid the calling of the multiplex PCR reads with MiXCR, one entry per CDR3 protein. Here the sample spans some 130,000 distinct CDR3 sequences, about 25% being singletons. This specimen belongs to a study of glioma-infiltrating T cells. V lost 4 bases, J lost 9 bases, and 10 bases lay in between. CDR3 length: 12 residues. CDR1 and CDR2 from the germline V gene are SQVTM and ANQGSEA. Whole-study findings and limits: Only very few CDR3 sequences appeared in both tissue and blood.

This TCR was sampled from a human donor with low-grade glioma or glioblastoma, undergoing nonglioma brain surgery, or in good health (not recorded which). The chain joins TRBV29-1 to TRBJ1-6, with D unclear. The material sequenced was glioma tissue, nonneoplastic brain tissue, or PBMCs (not recorded which). The CDR3 bases are TGCAGCGTTGCCACAACGGGTTCACCCCTCCACTTT. Its translation is CSVATTGSPLHF. Supplemented by reference TRBV29-1 and TRBJ1-6, the full variable domain reads SAVISQKPSRDICQRGTSLTIQCQVDSQVTMMFWYRQQPGQSLTLIATANQGSEATYESGFVIDKFPISRPNLTFSTLTVSNMSPEDSSIYLCSVATTGSPLHFGNGTRLTVT.